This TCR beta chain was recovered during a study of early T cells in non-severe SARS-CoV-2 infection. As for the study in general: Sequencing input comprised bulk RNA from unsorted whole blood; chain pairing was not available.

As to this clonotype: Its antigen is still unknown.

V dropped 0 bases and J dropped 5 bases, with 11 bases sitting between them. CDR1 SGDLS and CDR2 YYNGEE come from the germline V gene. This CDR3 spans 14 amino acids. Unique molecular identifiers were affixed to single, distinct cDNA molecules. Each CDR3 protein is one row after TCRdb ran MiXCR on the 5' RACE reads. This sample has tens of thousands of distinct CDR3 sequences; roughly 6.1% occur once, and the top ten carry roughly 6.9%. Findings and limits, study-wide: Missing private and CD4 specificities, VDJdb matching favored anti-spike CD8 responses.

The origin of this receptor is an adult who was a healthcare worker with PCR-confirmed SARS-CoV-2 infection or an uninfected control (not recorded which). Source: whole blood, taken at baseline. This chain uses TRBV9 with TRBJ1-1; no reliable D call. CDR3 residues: CASSVDIGKTEAFF. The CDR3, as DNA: TGTGCCAGCAGCGTAGACATCGGGAAGACTGAAGCTTTCTTT.